Below are 27 T cell receptor beta chains sequenced from a single sample in a study of control samples from healthy donors and cancer patients (dated by TCRdb to about 2020). Library construction relied on the immunoSEQ multiplex PCR assay. This is the immuneACCESS table as TCRdb keeps it, with only in-frame sequences that have V and J called. A part of the clones is gone; compared with another copy, unresolved V genes explain less than half, and the rest is unexplained. This sample has about 410,000 clones in its table, and approximately 90% of those were observed once. The ten biggest clones cover more than 6% of the sample. The sample was PBMCs. The receptors come from a man aged 40-50 years with head and neck cancer.

The chain carries TRBV28 and TRBJ1-2; D may be TRBD1 (5 bases). The germline CDR1 and CDR2 sequences are MDHEN and SYDVKM. CDR3 length: 16 residues. V was trimmed by 7 bases and J by 0 bases, leaving 18 bases between them. In DNA form, the CDR3 reads TGTGCCAGCAACTGGGGACGGGGAGGGGCTAACTATGGCTACACCTTC. Its protein product is CASNWGRGGANYGYTF.

V gene TRBV2 combines with J gene TRBJ2-5; D uncertain. This CDR3 is built from 17 residues. The germline V and J ends were trimmed by 4 bases and 0 bases, with 18 bases remaining between them. The germline CDR1 and CDR2 sequences are SNHLY and FYNNEI. In nucleotides, the CDR3 is TGTGCCAGCAGTGGGGATTCCGAAGATATAGACCAAGAGACCCAGTACTTC. Translation: CASSGDSEDIDQETQYF.

V and J are TRBV11-2 and TRBJ2-5; D remains unclear. CDR3 length: 12 residues. Germline V lookup: CDR1 SGHAT, CDR2 FQNNGV. Trimming removed 1 base at V and 9 bases at J, with 9 bases between. The CDR3 nucleotides read TGTGCCAGCAGCTTAGGGCTCGCGGCCCAGTACTTC. The encoded protein is CASSLGLAAQYF. The whole variable domain, filled in from reference TRBV11-2 and TRBJ2-5, reads EAGVAQSPRYKIIEKRQSVAFWCNPISGHATLYWYQQILGQGPKLLIQFQNNGVVDDSQLPKDRFSAERLKGVDSTLKIQPAKLEDSAVYLCASSLGLAAQYFGPGTRLLVL.

The CDR3 nucleotides are TGTGCCAGCACCACATTGCCCTGGGGCACGAATGAAAAACTGTTTTTT. It specifies CASTTLPWGTNEKLFF. V and J are TRBV28 and TRBJ1-4, with D perhaps TRBD1 (5 bases). Germline V CDR1 and CDR2: MDHEN, SYDVKM. Trimming shortened V by 7 bases and J by 5 bases, and 20 bases separated the two germline ends. CDR3 length equals 16 residues.

V usage is TRBV7-2 and J usage is TRBJ2-3, with D perhaps TRBD2 (6 bases). The V gene's germline CDR1 is SGHTA and CDR2 FQGNSA. The CDR3 totals 15 residues. Trimming removed 4 bases at V and 0 bases at J, with 11 bases between. The chain's CDR3 is CASSSRTMSTDTQYF. The CDR3 region has the DNA TGTGCCAGCAGCTCTAGGACTATGAGCACAGATACGCAGTATTTT.

In the case of this clone: A read error may produce the germline difference seen at one junction end. V is TRBV5-5 and J is TRBJ1-5; the D is unclear. Germline V gene lookup returns CDR1 SGHKS and CDR2 YYEKEE (reference sequence). This CDR3 has 14 amino acids. The CDR3: CASRLEVAHQPQHF. DNA for the CDR3: TGTGCCAGCAGGTTGGAAGTGGCACATCAGCCCCAGCATTTT.

This clone has a handful of counts. This sequence joins TRBV28 and TRBJ2-7, with 9 bases aligning to TRBD1. The CDR3 spans 15 residues. Germline trimming cut 2 bases from V and 3 bases from J; bases unmatched to any gene: 5. Germline V lookup: CDR1 MDHEN, CDR2 SYDVKM. The CDR3 DNA is TGTGCCAGCAGTTTAGGAGGGACAGGGTACTACGAGCAGTACTTC. This translates into CASSLGGTGYYEQYF.

The gene calls are TRBV24-1 and TRBJ2-1; either TRBD1 or TRBD2 may supply D (5 bases each). V was shortened by 0 bases and J by 5 bases, with 7 bases between the two germline ends. Germline lookup yields CDR1 KGHDR and CDR2 SFDVKD. The CDR3 totals 14 residues. The DNA of the CDR3 is TGTGCCACCAGTGATTTGGGGGACCACAATGAGCAGTTCTTC. This translates into CATSDLGDHNEQFF.

Note on this clone: A much more abundant neighbour one base away suggests this may be a read error. The V and J genes are TRBV6-6 and TRBJ1-1; tentatively, D is TRBD1 (6 bases). CDR1 is MNHNY, CDR2 SVGAGI, per germline (reference sequence). Trimming took 5 bases from V and 0 from J, leaving 7 bases between them. The CDR3 covers 13 residues. The CDR3 protein is CASSTGLNTEAFF. CDR3 sequence (DNA): TGTGCCAGCAGTACAGGGTTGAACACTGAAGCTTTCTTT.

This sequence joins TRBV11-3 and TRBJ2-1, with a weak D call TRBD2 (7 bases). This CDR3 has 16 amino acids. The V and J ends lost 5 bases and 0 bases respectively, with 14 bases between them. CDR1 and CDR2 (germline): SGHNT, YENEEA. The CDR3 region has the DNA TGTGCCAGCAGCCCGGGGGGCCAGGGCTCCTACAATGAGCAGTTCTTC. The encoded protein is CASSPGGQGSYNEQFF.

V and J are TRBV5-1 and TRBJ2-1; possibly TRBD1 for D (5 bases). Trimming shortened V by 7 bases and J by 0 bases, and 14 bases separated the two germline ends. CDR1 and CDR2 (germline): SGHRS, YFSETQ. There are 15 residues in the CDR3. CDR3 nucleotides: TGCGCCAGCCAGGACACCATATCCTCCTACAATGAGCAGTTCTTC. It yields the protein CASQDTISSYNEQFF.

The gene calls are TRBV5-6 and TRBJ1-1, with D unclear. Germline CDR1 reads SGHDT; CDR2 reads YYEEEE. This CDR3 is 14 amino acids long. V lost 2 bases to trimming and J lost 4 bases, with 12 bases between them. This chain's CDR3 is CASSLGRSGTEAFF. Written as DNA, the CDR3 is TGTGCCAGCAGCTTAGGCAGAAGTGGCACTGAAGCTTTCTTT.

The chain links TRBV7-9 to TRBJ2-7, with TRBD1 matching over 7 bases. The CDR3 extends over 14 amino acids. CDR1 and CDR2 (germline): SEHNR, FQNEAQ (reference sequence). Unmatched junction bases numbered 8, after V lost 4 bases and J lost 5 bases. The DNA for the CDR3 is TGTGCCAGCAGCTACCGGGACAGTATCAACGAGCAGTACTTC. Its protein is CASSYRDSINEQYF.

The chain employs TRBV13 and TRBJ2-1; no reliable D call. The CDR3 sequence is 15 residues long. Per the germline V gene, CDR1 is PRHDT and CDR2 is FYEKMQ (reference sequence). Between the trimmed V and J ends, which lost 5 bases and 7 bases, there was a span of 18 bases. Here the CDR3 reads CASSIRVGRLNEQFF. DNA for the CDR3: TGTGCCAGCAGCATAAGGGTGGGTCGGTTAAATGAGCAGTTCTTC.

The V and J genes are TRBV9 and TRBJ2-7; TRBD1 matches 7 bases. The CDR3 extends over 13 amino acids. Germline loops: CDR1 SGDLS, CDR2 YYNGEE. V shed 4 bases and J 2 bases; nucleotides not matched to a gene: 3. DNA for the CDR3: TGTGCCAGCAGCCCGGGACAGCCCTACGAGCAGTACTTC. Translation: CASSPGQPYEQYF.

The chain carries TRBV19 and TRBJ1-1; D is uncertain. This CDR3 has 13 amino acids. The germline V gene has CDR1 LNHDA and CDR2 SQIVND (reference sequence). Deletions cut 6 bases from V and 0 bases from J, with 8 bases between. CDR3 protein: CASRGTVNTEAFF. The CDR3 DNA reads as TGTGCCAGTAGAGGTACGGTGAACACTGAAGCTTTCTTT.

J is TRBJ1-5 and V is TRBV10-3; tentative D call: TRBD1 (5 bases). V shed 0 bases and J shed 3 bases, with 9 bases lying between them. Germline assignment: CDR1 ENHRY and CDR2 SYGVKD. This CDR3 comprises 15 residues. CDR3 nucleotides: TGTGCCATCAGTGAGTCGTTAGGGGTCAATCAGCCCCAGCATTTT. Protein: CAISESLGVNQPQHF.

The chain couples TRBV27 to TRBJ2-3; 12 positions agree with TRBD2. CDR1 and CDR2 from the germline V gene are MNHEY and SMNVEV (reference sequence). The trim removed 4 bases at V and 2 bases at J, leaving 22 bases unmatched. The CDR3 contains 22 residues. The CDR3 reads CASSSRLAGVLFSNRDTDTQYF. The CDR3 DNA reads TGTGCCAGCAGTTCGAGACTAGCGGGAGTTCTGTTCTCAAATCGCGACACAGATACGCAGTATTTT.

This clone appeared once. V is TRBV3-1 (or the pseudogene TRBV3-2) and J is TRBJ2-4; D is uncertain. The CDR3 length is 21 residues. Germline assignment: CDR1 LGHDT and CDR2 YNNKEL (reference sequence). V was pared by 4 bases and J by 1 base, with 29 bases between. CDR3: CASSPPFFVPHQLNAKNIQYF. For the CDR3, the DNA is TGTGCCAGCAGCCCGCCCTTCTTCGTCCCCCACCAACTCAACGCCAAAAACATTCAGTACTTC.

The chain couples TRBV21-1 to TRBJ2-1; the table's D call TRBD2 went unverified against the DNA. TRBV21-1 has pseudogene status. This CDR3 region has 17 residues. CDR3 amino acids: CATGLAGEGSSYNEQFF. As DNA, the CDR3 is TGTGCCACCGGACTAGCGGGAGAAGGGAGCTCCTACAATGAGCAGTTCTTC.

The rearrangement uses TRBV27 and TRBJ1-5, with 10 nucleotides matching TRBD1. CDR1 MNHEY and CDR2 SMNVEV come from the germline V gene (reference sequence). This CDR3 has 16 amino acids. With V trimmed by 2 bases and J by 7 bases, 8 bases remained unmatched. This chain's CDR3 is CASSLLPGQGPQPQHF. The CDR3 DNA sequence: TGTGCCAGCAGTTTACTACCGGGACAGGGGCCCCAGCCCCAGCATTTT.

The chain recombines TRBV28 with TRBJ1-2; no clear D gene. This CDR3 region has 12 residues. The V end was cut by 1 base, the J end by 3 bases, with 3 bases between. CDR1 is MDHEN, CDR2 SYDVKM, per germline. The CDR3 reads CASSLSYYGYTF. The CDR3 DNA sequence: TGTGCCAGCAGTTTATCTTACTATGGCTACACCTTC.

V gene TRBV9 combines with J gene TRBJ1-6, with 7 bases matching TRBD1. V shed 3 bases, J shed 7 bases, and the junction held 4 bases outside the gene matches. This CDR3 is 14 amino acids long. Germline CDR1 and CDR2: SGDLS and YYNGEE. CDR3 sequence reads: CASSGQGVNSPLHF. The CDR3 DNA is TGTGCCAGCAGCGGACAGGGTGTGAATTCACCCCTCCACTTT.

The chain has TRBV24-1 and TRBJ2-1, with D possibly TRBD2 on 6 matching bases. The V and J ends lost 6 bases and 1 base respectively, with 12 bases between them. The germline CDR1 and CDR2 sequences are KGHDR and SFDVKD. The CDR3 has 15 amino acids. CDR3 protein: CATSPRGSSYNEQFF. The CDR3 DNA sequence: TGTGCCACCAGTCCGCGGGGTAGTTCCTACAATGAGCAGTTCTTC.

The DNA for the CDR3 is TGTGCCAGCAGTTCCCCTTGGGCAGGGGGCTATGGCTACACCTTC. Its protein is CASSSPWAGGYGYTF. The genes are TRBV28 and TRBJ1-2; 7 positions match TRBD1. Germline V lookup: CDR1 MDHEN, CDR2 SYDVKM. V lost 4 bases, J lost 4 bases, and 9 bases stayed unmatched. The CDR3 loop spans 15 amino acids.

CDR3 sequence reads: CASSVAESDYGYTF. The CDR3 DNA reads TGTGCCAGCAGCGTAGCAGAATCAGACTATGGCTACACCTTC. The V gene is TRBV9, the J gene TRBJ1-2, with D unresolved. The CDR3 contains 14 residues. Trimming cost V 0 bases and J 3 bases, with 9 bases left between them. Per the germline V gene, CDR1 is SGDLS and CDR2 is YYNGEE.

The chain uses TRBV30 and TRBJ2-7; D gene ambiguous. In germline, CDR1 is GTSNPN, CDR2 SVGIG (reference sequence). Trimming took off 2 bases at V and 0 bases at J, with 11 bases between the two ends. This CDR3 region has 14 residues. CDR3 DNA sequence: TGTGCCTGGAGTAGAGACGGGTTCTCCTACGAGCAGTACTTC. It translates to CAWSRDGFSYEQYF. The whole variable domain, filled in from reference TRBV30 and TRBJ2-7, reads SQTIHQWPATLVQPVGSPLSLECTVEGTSNPNLYWYRQAAGRGLQLLFYSVGIGQISSEVPQNLSASRPQDRQFILSSKKLLLSDSGFYLCAWSRDGFSYEQYFGPGTRLTVT.